This T cell receptor beta chain was recovered during a study of T cells after yellow fever vaccination. Study-level background: The authors prepared low-cell-number fractions using SMART-Seq v4 Ultra Low Input. Findings and limits, study-wide: Abundant clonotypes (contaminants from the bulk population) could be present in FACS-sorted repertoires.

On this clonotype: Its antigen is not known.

A single record per CDR3 protein comes from TCRdb applying MiXCR to the 5' RACE reads. The sample records some 500,000 distinct CDR3 sequences, about 13% being singletons. The CDR3 covers 12 residues. Germline V gene sequence: CDR1 DFQATT, CDR2 SNEGSKA (reference sequence). V was cut by 7 bases and J by 6 bases, with 15 bases left in between. The TCR originated in a man aged 30 to 45 who received the YFV17D yellow fever vaccine. The sample was PBMCs, taken on the day of the yellow fever booster vaccination. The rearrangement uses TRBV20-1 and TRBJ1-2; maybe TRBD1 (6 bases). CDR3 nucleotide sequence: TGCAGTGGGGTACTGGACAGCCATGGCTACACCTTC. Translated: CSGVLDSHGYTF.